This T cell receptor (beta chain) was retrieved from a study of T cell responses to AZD1222 COVID-19 vaccine. The CDR3 loop spans 10 amino acids. Trimming took off 7 bases at V and 5 bases at J, with 7 bases between the two ends. Germline loops: CDR1 DFQATT, CDR2 SNEGSKA (reference sequence). Assay used: immunoSEQ multiplex PCR; TCRdb lists only in-frame clones, some missing. Of some 130,000 clones detected, roughly 90% appear once; the ten largest clones hold 2.5% to 4%. Sequenced material: peripheral blood, taken on day 0 of AZD1222 vaccination. This clonotype originated in an adult in good health. The chain has TRBV20-1 and TRBJ2-3; maybe TRBD2 (5 bases). The CDR3 DNA reads as TGCAGTGTCCGGGGAGATACGCAGTATTTT. This codes for CSVRGDTQYF.